Below, 6 T cell receptor beta chains from the same sample are listed, as sequenced in a study of shared clonotypes between healthy human individuals (dated by TCRdb to the early 2020s). Library preparation employed the immunoSEQ multiplex PCR assay. Entries here come from immuneACCESS through TCRdb and include only in-frame sequences with V and J called. Some clones fail to appear in such tables; in the studies checked, an unresolved V gene covers under half of the shortfall, and the cause of the remainder is unknown. For this sample there are hundreds of thousands of clones; around 73% appear just once. The leading ten clones occupy 1.5% to 2% of the sample. The sequenced material came from memory CD4+ T cells sorted from blood. The cell subset or site label, as the study defines it: CD45RA-negative fraction. These receptor sequences come from a woman aged 25 to 39 in good health.

The table lists this clone with a count of one. V is TRBV7-2 and J is TRBJ2-3; 7 bases map to TRBD2. This CDR3 has 15 amino acids. After removal of 5 bases from V and 5 bases from J, the junction contained 10 bases not matched to a gene. Germline loops: CDR1 SGHTA, CDR2 FQGNSA. Written as DNA, the CDR3 is TGTGCCAGCAGCCTGACGGGACTAATCCGAGATACGCAGTATTTT. This encodes CASSLTGLIRDTQYF.

V and J are TRBV6-5 and TRBJ1-2; D gene unclear. V was trimmed by 8 bases and J by 2 bases, leaving 18 bases between them. CDR3 length: 15 amino acids. Germline CDR1 reads MNHEY; CDR2 reads SVGAGI. The CDR3 is CASHPQGRANYGYTF. For the CDR3, the DNA is TGTGCCAGCCACCCTCAAGGCAGAGCCAACTATGGCTACACCTTC.

This chain joins TRBV6-6 and TRBJ2-1; TRBD2 matches 8 bases. This CDR3 comprises 15 residues. Germline V gives CDR1 MNHNY, CDR2 SVGAGI (reference sequence). V was clipped by 5 bases and J by 5 bases; unmatched bases: 8. The DNA of the CDR3 is TGTGCCAGCAGTCGAGCGGGAGCGGGAAACAATGAGCAGTTCTTC. Translating it yields CASSRAGAGNNEQFF.

J is TRBJ1-5 and V is TRBV28; possible D gene TRBD1, 5 bases. Trimming cost V 0 bases and J 4 bases, with 10 bases left between them. CDR1 and CDR2 from the germline V gene are MDHEN and SYDVKM. The CDR3 loop spans 15 amino acids. CDR3 coding DNA: TGTGCCAGCAGTTTATGGCAGGGCCTAAATCAGCCCCAGCATTTT. Encoded protein: CASSLWQGLNQPQHF.

CDR3 bases: TGCGCCAGCAGTGTCGGGACAGGGGATCTTGAAGCTTTCTTT. It codes for CASSVGTGDLEAFF. The V gene is TRBV5-1, the J gene TRBJ1-1; TRBD1 matches 10 bases. V shed 5 bases and J 7 bases; nucleotides not matched to a gene: 8. The CDR3 is 14 residues long. CDR1 and CDR2 (germline): SGHRS, YFSETQ.

This rearrangement joins TRBV28 to TRBJ1-2; tentatively, D is TRBD1 (5 bases). V dropped 6 bases and J dropped 8 bases, with 16 bases sitting between them. The germline gives CDR1 MDHEN, CDR2 SYDVKM. This CDR3 is 13 amino acids long. CDR3 sequence (DNA): TGTGCCAGCAGCCCCCAGGGATTGTGGGGCTACACCTTC. This codes for CASSPQGLWGYTF.